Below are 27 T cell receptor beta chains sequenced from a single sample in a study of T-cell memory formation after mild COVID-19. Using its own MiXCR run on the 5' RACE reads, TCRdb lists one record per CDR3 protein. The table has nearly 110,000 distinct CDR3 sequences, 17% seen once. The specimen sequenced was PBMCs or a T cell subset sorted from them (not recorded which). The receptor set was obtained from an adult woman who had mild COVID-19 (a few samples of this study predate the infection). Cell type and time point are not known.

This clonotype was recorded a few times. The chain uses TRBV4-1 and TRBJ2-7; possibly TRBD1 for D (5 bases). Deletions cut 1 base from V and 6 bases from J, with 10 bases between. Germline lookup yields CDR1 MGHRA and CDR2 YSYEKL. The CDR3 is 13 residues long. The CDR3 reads CASSQVMGLEQYF. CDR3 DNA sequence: TGCGCCAGCAGCCAAGTGATGGGGCTCGAGCAGTACTTC.

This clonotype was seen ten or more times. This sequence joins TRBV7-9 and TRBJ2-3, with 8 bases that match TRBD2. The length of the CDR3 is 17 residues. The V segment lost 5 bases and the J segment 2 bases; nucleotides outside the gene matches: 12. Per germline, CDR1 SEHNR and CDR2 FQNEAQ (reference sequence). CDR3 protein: CASSPVRAGGITDTQYF. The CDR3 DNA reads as TGTGCCAGCAGCCCTGTCCGGGCGGGAGGAATCACAGATACGCAGTATTTT.

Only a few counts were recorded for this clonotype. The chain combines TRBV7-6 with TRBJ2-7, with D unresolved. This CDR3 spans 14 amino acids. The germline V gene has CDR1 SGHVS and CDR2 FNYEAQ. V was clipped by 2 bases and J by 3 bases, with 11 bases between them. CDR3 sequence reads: CASSLKYSDYEQYF. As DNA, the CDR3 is TGTGCCAGCAGCTTAAAGTACAGCGACTACGAGCAGTACTTC.

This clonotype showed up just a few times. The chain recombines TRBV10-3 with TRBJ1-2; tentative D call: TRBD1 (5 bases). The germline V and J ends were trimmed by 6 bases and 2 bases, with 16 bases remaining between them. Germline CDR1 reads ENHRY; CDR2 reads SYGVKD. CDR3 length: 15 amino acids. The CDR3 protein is CAIRGDLNPNYGYTF. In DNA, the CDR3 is TGTGCCATCAGAGGGGATTTAAACCCAAACTATGGCTACACCTTC.

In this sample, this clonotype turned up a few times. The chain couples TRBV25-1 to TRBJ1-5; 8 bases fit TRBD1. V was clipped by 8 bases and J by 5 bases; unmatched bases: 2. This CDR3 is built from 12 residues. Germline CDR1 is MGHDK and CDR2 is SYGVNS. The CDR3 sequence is CASGQGYQPQHF. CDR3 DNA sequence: TGTGCCAGCGGACAGGGATATCAGCCCCAGCATTTT.

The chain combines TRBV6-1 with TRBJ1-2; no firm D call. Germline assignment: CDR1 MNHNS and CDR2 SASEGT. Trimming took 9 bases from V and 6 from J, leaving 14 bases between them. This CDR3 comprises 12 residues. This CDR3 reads CASPYGRDGYTF. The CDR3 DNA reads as TGTGCCAGTCCTTACGGGAGGGATGGCTACACCTTC.

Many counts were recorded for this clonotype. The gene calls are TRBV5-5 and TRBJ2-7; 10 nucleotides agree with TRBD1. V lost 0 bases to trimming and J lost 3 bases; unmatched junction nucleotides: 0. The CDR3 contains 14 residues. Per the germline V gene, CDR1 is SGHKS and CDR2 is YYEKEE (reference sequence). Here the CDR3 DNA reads TGTGCCAGCAGCTTGGGGACAGGGGGCTACGAGCAGTACTTC. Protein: CASSLGTGGYEQYF.

CDR3 sequence: CASNLDSRDTIYF. DNA of the CDR3: TGTGCCAGCAACCTGGACAGTCGGGACACCATATATTTT. This sequence joins TRBV12-3 or TRBV12-4 and TRBJ1-3; a weak D match, TRBD1 (6 bases). V was pared by 7 bases and J by 8 bases, with 15 bases between. The CDR3 totals 13 residues.

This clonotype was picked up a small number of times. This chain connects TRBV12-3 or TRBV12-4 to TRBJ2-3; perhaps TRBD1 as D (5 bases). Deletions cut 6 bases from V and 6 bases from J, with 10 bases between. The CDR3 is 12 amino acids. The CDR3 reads CASSLRADTQYF. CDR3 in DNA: TGTGCCAGCAGCCTCAGGGCGGATACGCAGTATTTT.

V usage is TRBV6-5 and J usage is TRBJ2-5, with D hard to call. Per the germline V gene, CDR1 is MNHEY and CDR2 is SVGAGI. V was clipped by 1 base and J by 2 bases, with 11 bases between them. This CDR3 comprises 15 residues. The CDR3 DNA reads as TGTGCCAGCAGTTACTTAGGCCAGTGGCAAGAGACCCAGTACTTC. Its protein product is CASSYLGQWQETQYF.

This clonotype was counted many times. The chain's CDR3 is CASSLAIAAAYNEQFF. As DNA, the CDR3 is TGTGCCAGCAGCTTAGCTATAGCGGCCGCCTACAATGAGCAGTTCTTC. The chain combines TRBV11-2 with TRBJ2-1, with a weak D call TRBD2 (6 bases). Germline V gene data show CDR1 as SGHAT and CDR2 as FQNNGV. The CDR3 extends over 16 amino acids. V dropped 1 base and J dropped 2 bases, with 12 bases sitting between them.

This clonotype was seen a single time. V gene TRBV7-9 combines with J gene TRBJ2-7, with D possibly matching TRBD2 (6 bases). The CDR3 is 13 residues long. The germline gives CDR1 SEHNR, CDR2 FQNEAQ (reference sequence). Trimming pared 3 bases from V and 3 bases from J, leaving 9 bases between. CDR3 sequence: CASSLSTSYEQYF. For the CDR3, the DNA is TGTGCCAGCAGCTTGTCGACTAGCTACGAGCAGTACTTC. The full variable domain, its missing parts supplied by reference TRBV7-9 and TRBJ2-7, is DTGVSQNPRHKITKRGQNVTFRCDPISEHNRLYWYRQTLGQGPEFLTYFQNEAQLEKSRLLSDRFSAERPKGSFSTLEIQRTEQGDSAMYLCASSLSTSYEQYFGPGTRLTVT.

This chain's CDR3 is CASSFQGSEAFF. CDR3 coding DNA: TGTGCCAGCAGCTTCCAGGGGTCTGAAGCTTTCTTT. The V call is TRBV7-9, the J call TRBJ1-1, with a weak D call TRBD1 (6 bases). In germline, CDR1 is SEHNR, CDR2 FQNEAQ (reference sequence). The CDR3 runs 12 residues. Trimming cost V 3 bases and J 6 bases, with 8 bases left between them.

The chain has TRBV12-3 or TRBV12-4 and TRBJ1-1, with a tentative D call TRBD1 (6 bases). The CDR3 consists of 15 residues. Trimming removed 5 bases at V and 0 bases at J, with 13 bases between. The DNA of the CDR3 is TGTGCCAGCAGTCCCGCGGGGGGCCTGAACACTGAAGCTTTCTTT. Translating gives CASSPAGGLNTEAFF.

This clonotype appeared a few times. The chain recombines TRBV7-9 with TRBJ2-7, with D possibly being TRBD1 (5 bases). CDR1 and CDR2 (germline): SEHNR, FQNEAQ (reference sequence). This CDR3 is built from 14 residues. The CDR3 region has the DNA TGTGCTACCGAAGGGGTAGGGGCCTCCTACGAGCAGTACTTC. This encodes CATEGVGASYEQYF.

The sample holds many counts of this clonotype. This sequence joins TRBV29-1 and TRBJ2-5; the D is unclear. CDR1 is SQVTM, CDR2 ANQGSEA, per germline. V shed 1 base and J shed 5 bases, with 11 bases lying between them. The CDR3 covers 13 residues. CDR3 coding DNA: TGCAGCGTTGAAGTAGTCGGCGCGGAGACCCAGTACTTC. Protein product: CSVEVVGAETQYF.

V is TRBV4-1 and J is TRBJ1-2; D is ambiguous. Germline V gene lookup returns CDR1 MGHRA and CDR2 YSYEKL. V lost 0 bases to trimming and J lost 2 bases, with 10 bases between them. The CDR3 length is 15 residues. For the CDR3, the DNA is TGCGCCAGCAGCCAAGATCTGGCCGCGAACTATGGCTACACCTTC. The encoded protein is CASSQDLAANYGYTF.

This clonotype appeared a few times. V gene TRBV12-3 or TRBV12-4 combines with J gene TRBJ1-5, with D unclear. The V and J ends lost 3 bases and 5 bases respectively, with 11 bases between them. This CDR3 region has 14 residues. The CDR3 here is CASSLGMVDQPQHF. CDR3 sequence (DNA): TGTGCCAGCAGTTTGGGAATGGTCGATCAGCCCCAGCATTTT.

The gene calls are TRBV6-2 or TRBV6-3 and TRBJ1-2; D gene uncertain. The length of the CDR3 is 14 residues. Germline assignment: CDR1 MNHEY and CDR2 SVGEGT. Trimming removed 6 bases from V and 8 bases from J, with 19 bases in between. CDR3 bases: TGTGCCAGCAGCTTTGACCGCGGACTGTGGGGCTACACCTTC. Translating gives CASSFDRGLWGYTF.

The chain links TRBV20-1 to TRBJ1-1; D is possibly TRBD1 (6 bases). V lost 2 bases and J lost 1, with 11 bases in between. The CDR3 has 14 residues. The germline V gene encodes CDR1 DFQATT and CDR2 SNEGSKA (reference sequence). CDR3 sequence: CSARLPDRNTEAFF. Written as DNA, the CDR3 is TGCAGTGCTAGACTTCCGGACAGGAACACTGAAGCTTTCTTT.

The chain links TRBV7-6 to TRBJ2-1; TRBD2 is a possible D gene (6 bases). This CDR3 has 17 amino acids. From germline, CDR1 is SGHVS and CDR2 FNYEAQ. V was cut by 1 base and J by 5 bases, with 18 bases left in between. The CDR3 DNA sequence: TGTGCCAGCAGCTTAGTCCACGGAGGAGGGCCCAACAATGAGCAGTTCTTC. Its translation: CASSLVHGGGPNNEQFF. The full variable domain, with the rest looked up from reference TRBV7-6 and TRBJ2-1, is GAGVSQSPRYKVTKRGQDVALRCDPISGHVSLYWYRQALGQGPEFLTYFNYEAQQDKSGLPNDRFSAERPEGSISTLTIQRTEQRDSAMYRCASSLVHGGGPNNEQFFGPGTRLTVL.

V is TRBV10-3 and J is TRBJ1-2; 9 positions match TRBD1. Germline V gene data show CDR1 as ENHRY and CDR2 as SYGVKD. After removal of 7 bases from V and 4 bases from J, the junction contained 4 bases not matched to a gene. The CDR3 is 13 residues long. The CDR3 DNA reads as TGTGCCATCAAAGGGACAGGGATCTATGGCTACACCTTC. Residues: CAIKGTGIYGYTF.

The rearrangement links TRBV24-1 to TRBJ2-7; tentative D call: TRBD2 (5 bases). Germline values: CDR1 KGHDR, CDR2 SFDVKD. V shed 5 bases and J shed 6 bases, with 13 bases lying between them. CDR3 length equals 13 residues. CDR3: CATSAPDGIEQYF. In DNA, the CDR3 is TGTGCCACCAGTGCCCCGGACGGGATCGAGCAGTACTTC.

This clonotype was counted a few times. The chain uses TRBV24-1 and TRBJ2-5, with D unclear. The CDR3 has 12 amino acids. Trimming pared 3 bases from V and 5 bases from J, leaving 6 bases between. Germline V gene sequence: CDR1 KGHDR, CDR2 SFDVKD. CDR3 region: CATSDTPETQYF. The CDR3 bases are TGTGCCACCAGTGATACCCCGGAGACCCAGTACTTC.

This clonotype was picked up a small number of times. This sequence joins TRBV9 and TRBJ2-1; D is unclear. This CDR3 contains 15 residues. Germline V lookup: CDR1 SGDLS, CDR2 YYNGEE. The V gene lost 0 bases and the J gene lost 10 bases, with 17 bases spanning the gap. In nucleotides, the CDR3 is TGTGCCAGCAGCGTAGCTGGGCGAGTAAACGAGGAGCAGTTCTTC. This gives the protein CASSVAGRVNEEQFF.

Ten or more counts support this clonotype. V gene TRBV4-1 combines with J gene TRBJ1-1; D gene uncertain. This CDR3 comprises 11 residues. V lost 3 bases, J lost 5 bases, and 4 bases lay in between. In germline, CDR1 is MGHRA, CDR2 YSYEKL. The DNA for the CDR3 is TGCGCCAGCAGCCAGGGAACTGAAGCTTTCTTT. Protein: CASSQGTEAFF.

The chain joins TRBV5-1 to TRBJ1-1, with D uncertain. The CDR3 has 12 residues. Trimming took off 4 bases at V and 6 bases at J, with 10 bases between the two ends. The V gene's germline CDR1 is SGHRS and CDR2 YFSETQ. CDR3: CASSPGRPEAFF. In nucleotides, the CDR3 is TGCGCCAGCAGCCCCGGACGGCCTGAAGCTTTCTTT.